One T cell receptor beta chain is described in this entry. The junction departs from the called germline gene at one end, perhaps through a read error. The sample comes from a study of cytomegalovirus exposure and HLA in healthy donors. The germline CDR1 and CDR2 sequences are KGHSH and LQKENI. The CDR3 runs to 12 residues. TCRdb keeps only in-frame clones here, not all; method: immunoSEQ multiplex PCR. The sample has 150,000 to 200,000 clones, 80% to 90% seen once; the top ten hold around 1.2%. Source material: PBMCs. The clonotype originates from a woman between 25 and 40 years old in good health and CMV-seronegative. V is TRBV18 and J is TRBJ1-2, with 10 bases that match TRBD1. The CDR3 protein is CASSPRDRGFLF. Written as DNA, the CDR3 is TGTGCCAGCTCACCCCGGGACAGGGGTTTCCTCTTC.